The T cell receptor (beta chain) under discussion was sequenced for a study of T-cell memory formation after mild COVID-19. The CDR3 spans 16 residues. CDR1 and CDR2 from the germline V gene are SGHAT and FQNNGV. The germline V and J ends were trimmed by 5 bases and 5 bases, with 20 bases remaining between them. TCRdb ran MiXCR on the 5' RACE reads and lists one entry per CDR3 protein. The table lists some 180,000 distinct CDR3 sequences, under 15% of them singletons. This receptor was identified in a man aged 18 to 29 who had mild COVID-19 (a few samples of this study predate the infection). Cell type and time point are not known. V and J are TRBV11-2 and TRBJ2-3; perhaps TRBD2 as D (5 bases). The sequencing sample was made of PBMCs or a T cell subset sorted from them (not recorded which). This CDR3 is CASSRDIDPAGDTQYF. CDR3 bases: TGTGCCAGCAGCCGCGATATAGACCCCGCGGGAGATACGCAGTATTTT.